This TCR beta chain was profiled in a study of blood T cell repertoires in COVID-19. Source study methods: Amplified reference gene primers provided the basis for estimating nucleated cell counts. Clones were read by immunoSEQ multiplex PCR, and TCRdb kept only the in-frame ones, dropping some. V, J and clone size are those of that table, while D and trimming were read from the DNA. The table includes around 160,000 clones, 70% to 90% detected once. The CDR3 totals 13 residues. J was trimmed by 4 bases and V by 4 bases; bases with no gene match: 5. Germline V gene sequence: CDR1 SQVTM, CDR2 ANQGSEA. Sequenced sample: peripheral blood. The TCR originated in a human donor in a cohort sampled during active COVID-19. The genes are TRBV29-1 and TRBJ2-5; the match to TRBD2 covers 8 bases. The CDR3 nucleotides read TGCAGCGTTGTTAGTAGCGGGGTAGAGACCCAGTACTTC. It is translated as CSVVSSGVETQYF.